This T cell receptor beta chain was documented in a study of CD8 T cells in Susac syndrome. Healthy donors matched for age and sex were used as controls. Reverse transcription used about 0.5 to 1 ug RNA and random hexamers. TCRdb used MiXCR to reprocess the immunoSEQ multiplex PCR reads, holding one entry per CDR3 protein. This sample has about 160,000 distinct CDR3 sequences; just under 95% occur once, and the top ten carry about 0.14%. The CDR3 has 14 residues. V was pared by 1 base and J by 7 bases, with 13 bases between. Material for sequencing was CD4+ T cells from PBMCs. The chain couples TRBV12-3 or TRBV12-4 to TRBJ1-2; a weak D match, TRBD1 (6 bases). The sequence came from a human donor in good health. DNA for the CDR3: TGTGCCAGCAGTTTAGGGCAGATCAGGGGTGGCTACACCTTC. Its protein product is CASSLGQIRGGYTF.